Reported below is one TCR beta chain. What it recognizes is unknown. This CDR3 has 15 residues. Trimming removed 1 base from V and 4 bases from J, with 14 bases in between. Germline V gene lookup returns CDR1 GTSNPN and CDR2 SVGIG (reference sequence). Amplification used 60 Vbeta primers and 13 Jbeta primers. Assay used: immunoSEQ multiplex PCR; TCRdb lists only in-frame clones, some missing. The table records around 150,000 clones, 60% to 80% of them present only once. These data are taken from a study of cytomegalovirus exposure and HLA in healthy donors. Study-level results: Reports indicate that TCR beta sequences accurately predicted the HLA-A and HLA-B alleles of most subjects. The study listed 150 to 200 cytomegalovirus-associated TCR beta chains. In an earlier analysis, about 87% or about 30%: the productive usage of most TCR beta V segments. Upon later analysis, HLA-associated TCR beta chains proved more clonally expanded than other, equally common chains.

The chain links TRBV30 to TRBJ1-5; TRBD1 is a possible D gene (6 bases). Sequenced material: PBMCs. The TCR was taken from a man aged 25-45 years in good health and CMV-seropositive. The CDR3 protein is CAWSGPDRYNQPQHF. As DNA, the CDR3 is TGTGCCTGGAGTGGACCAGACAGGTATAATCAGCCCCAGCATTTT.